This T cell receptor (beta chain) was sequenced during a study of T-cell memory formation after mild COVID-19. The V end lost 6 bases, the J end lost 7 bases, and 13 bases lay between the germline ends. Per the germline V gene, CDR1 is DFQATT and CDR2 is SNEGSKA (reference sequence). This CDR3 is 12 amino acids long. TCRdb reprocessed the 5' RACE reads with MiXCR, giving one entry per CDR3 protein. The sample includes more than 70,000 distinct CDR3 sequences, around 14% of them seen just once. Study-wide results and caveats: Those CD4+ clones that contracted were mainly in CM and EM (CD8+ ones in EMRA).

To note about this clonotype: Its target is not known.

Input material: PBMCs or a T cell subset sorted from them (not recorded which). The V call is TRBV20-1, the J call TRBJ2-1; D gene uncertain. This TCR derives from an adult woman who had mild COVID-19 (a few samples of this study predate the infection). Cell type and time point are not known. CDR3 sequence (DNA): TGCAGTGCCAGGACGGGTGGAAATGAGCAGTTCTTC. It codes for CSARTGGNEQFF.